This TCR beta chain was retrieved from a study of blood T cell repertoires in COVID-19. As for the study in general: The United States, Italy and Spain provided the acute and convalescent COVID-19 samples. PBMCs, B-cell-depleted T cells, or T cells provided the cDNA or gDNA that made up the material.

The CDR3 spans 17 residues. V lost 3 bases to trimming and J lost 3 bases; unmatched junction nucleotides: 7. Germline V lookup: CDR1 SEHNR, CDR2 FQNEAQ (reference sequence). Original processing methods: Counts of nucleated cells, estimated from reference gene primer amplification, were obtained. Repertoires were generated with immunoSEQ multiplex PCR, while TCRdb's copy carries only in-frame clones and drops some. The V and J calls and clone size are taken from that table; D and trimming were inferred from the DNA. In the table there are around 160,000 clones, more than 85% of which are singletons. This sequence was found in a woman aged 60 to 75 with COVID-19, enrolled during active disease. The source material was peripheral blood. The chain links TRBV7-9 to TRBJ2-3, with 12 bases matching TRBD2. The CDR3 here is CASSFRTSGVGTDTQYF. The CDR3 region has the DNA TGTGCCAGCAGCTTCAGGACTAGCGGGGTGGGAACAGATACGCAGTATTTT. Full variable domain (missing parts from reference TRBV7-9 and TRBJ2-3): DTGVSQNPRHKITKRGQNVTFRCDPISEHNRLYWYRQTLGQGPEFLTYFQNEAQLEKSRLLSDRFSAERPKGSFSTLEIQRTEQGDSAMYLCASSFRTSGVGTDTQYFGPGTRLTVL.